The subject of this entry is one T cell receptor (beta chain). Its target is not known. The PCR used 60 Vbeta and 13 Jbeta primers. TCRdb keeps only in-frame clones here, not all; method: immunoSEQ multiplex PCR. Among 95,000 to 120,000 clones listed, about 61% were seen once. The CDR3 covers 17 residues. Trimming took 5 bases from V and 0 from J; bases not matched to a gene: 9. CDR1 SGHTA and CDR2 FQGTGA come from the germline V gene. This specimen comes from a study of cytomegalovirus exposure and HLA in healthy donors. Study-level points and caveats: Generally TCR sequences proved uncommon, though certain public TCRs appeared in numerous donors. Indistinguishable V segments, including TRBV6-2 and TRBV6-3, were excluded. Listed as cytomegalovirus-associated were over 150 TCR beta chains.

Sequenced sample: PBMCs. This sequence was found in a man between 18 and 35 years old in good health and CMV-seropositive. The chain employs TRBV7-3 and TRBJ2-2, with TRBD2 matching over 7 bases. The CDR3 coding sequence is TGTGCCAGCAGCCCCCTGGGGGGGATCGCGAACACCGGGGAGCTGTTTTTT. Amino acid sequence: CASSPLGGIANTGELFF. The full variable domain, its missing parts supplied by reference TRBV7-3 and TRBJ2-2, is GAGVSQTPSNKVTEKGKYVELRCDPISGHTALYWYRQSLGQGPEFLIYFQGTGAADDSGLPNDRFFAVRPEGSVSTLKIQRTERGDSAVYLCASSPLGGIANTGELFFGEGSRLTVL.